A single T cell receptor beta chain is shown here with its context. The sample belongs to a study of blood T cell repertoires in COVID-19. Clones were sequenced by immunoSEQ multiplex PCR, and TCRdb holds only the in-frame ones, with some missing. The repertoire holds tens of thousands of clones, roughly four fifths seen once, with around 28% in the top ten. This clonotype originated in a woman older than 75 with active or convalescent COVID-19. The sequencing input was peripheral blood.

The CDR3 coding sequence is TGTGCCAGCAGCTTAGCGGGAGCCTCGGGGGATACGCAGTATTTT. Its translation is CASSLAGASGDTQYF. The chain combines TRBV7-2 with TRBJ2-3, with D perhaps TRBD2 (5 bases). This CDR3 comprises 15 residues. Trimming removed 0 bases at V and 6 bases at J, with 13 bases between. Germline V gene data show CDR1 as SGHTA and CDR2 as FQGNSA.